The clone carrying this TCR beta chain was counted only a few times. Germline V gene sequence: CDR1 DFQATT, CDR2 SNEGSKA (reference sequence). The CDR3 is 16 amino acids. J was trimmed by 7 bases and V by 3 bases; bases with no gene match: 16. This entry belongs to a study of T-cell reconstitution after alpha-beta-depleted transplantation in children. A library of TCRbeta sequences, prepared with unique molecular identifiers, was generated. TCRdb reprocessed the PCR reads with MiXCR, giving one entry per CDR3 protein. The repertoire includes 500,000 to 600,000 distinct CDR3 sequences, over 25% of them detected once, and 2% to 3% sits in the top ten.

The sample here was PBMCs from the stem cell graft donor, taken from the stem cell graft. The chain recombines TRBV20-1 with TRBJ2-3; 7 nucleotides match TRBD1. The clonotype comes from a human donor who donated a stem cell graft to a child with aplastic anemia. The CDR3 region is CSASAPGQLTRNTQYF. CDR3 in DNA: TGCAGTGCTAGTGCTCCGGGACAGCTCACTCGGAATACGCAGTATTTT.